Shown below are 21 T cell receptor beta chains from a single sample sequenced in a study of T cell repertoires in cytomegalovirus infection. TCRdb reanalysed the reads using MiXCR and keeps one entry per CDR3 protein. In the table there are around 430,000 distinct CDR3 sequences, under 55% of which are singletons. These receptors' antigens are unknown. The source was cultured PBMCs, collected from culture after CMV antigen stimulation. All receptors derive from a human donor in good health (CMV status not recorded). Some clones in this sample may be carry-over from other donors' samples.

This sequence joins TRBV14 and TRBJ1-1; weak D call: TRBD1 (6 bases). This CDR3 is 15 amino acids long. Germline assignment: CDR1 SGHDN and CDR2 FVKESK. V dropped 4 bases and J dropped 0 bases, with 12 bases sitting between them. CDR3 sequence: CASSPRPGVNTEAFF. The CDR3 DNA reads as TGTGCCAGCAGCCCACGGCCAGGGGTGAACACTGAAGCTTTCTTT.

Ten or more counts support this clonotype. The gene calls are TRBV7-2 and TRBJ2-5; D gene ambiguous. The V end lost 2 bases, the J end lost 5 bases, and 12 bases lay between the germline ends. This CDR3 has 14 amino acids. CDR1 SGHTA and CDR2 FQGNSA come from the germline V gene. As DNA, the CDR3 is TGTGCCAGCAGCTTACGGACCCCTTCCGAGACCCAGTACTTC. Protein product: CASSLRTPSETQYF.

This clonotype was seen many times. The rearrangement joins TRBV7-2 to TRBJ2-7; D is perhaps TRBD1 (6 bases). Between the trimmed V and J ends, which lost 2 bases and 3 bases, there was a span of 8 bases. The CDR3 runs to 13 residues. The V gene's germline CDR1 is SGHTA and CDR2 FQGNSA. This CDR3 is CASSLNRDYEQYF. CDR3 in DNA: TGTGCCAGCAGCTTAAACAGGGACTACGAGCAGTACTTC.

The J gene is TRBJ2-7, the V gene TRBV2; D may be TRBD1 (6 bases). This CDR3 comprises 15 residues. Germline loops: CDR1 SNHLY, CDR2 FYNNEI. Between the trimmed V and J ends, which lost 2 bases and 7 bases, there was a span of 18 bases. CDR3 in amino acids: CASSERWGATGEQYF. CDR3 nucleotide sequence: TGTGCCAGCAGTGAAAGATGGGGAGCCACAGGGGAGCAGTACTTC. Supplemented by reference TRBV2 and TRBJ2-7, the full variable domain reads EPEVTQTPSHQVTQMGQEVILRCVPISNHLYFYWYRQILGQKVEFLVSFYNNEISEKSEIFDDQFSVERPDGSNFTLKIRSTKLEDSAMYFCASSERWGATGEQYFGPGTRLTVT.

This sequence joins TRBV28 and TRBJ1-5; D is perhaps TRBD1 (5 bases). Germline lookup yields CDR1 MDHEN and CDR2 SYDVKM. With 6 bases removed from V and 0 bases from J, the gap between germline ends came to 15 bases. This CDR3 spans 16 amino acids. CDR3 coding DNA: TGTGCCAGCAGGTGGGGGAAGGGGTATAGCAATCAGCCCCAGCATTTT. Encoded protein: CASRWGKGYSNQPQHF. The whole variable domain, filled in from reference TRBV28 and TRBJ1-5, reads DVKVTQSSRYLVKRTGEKVFLECVQDMDHENMFWYRQDPGLGLRLIYFSYDVKMKEKGDIPEGYSVSREKKERFSLILESASTNQTSMYLCASRWGKGYSNQPQHFGDGTRLSIL.

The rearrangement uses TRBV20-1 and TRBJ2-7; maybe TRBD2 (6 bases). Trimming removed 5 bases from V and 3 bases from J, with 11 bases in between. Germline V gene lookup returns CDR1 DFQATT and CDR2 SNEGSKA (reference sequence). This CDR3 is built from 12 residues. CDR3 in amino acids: CSALRGYYEQYF. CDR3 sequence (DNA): TGCAGTGCTCTTCGGGGGTACTACGAGCAGTACTTC.

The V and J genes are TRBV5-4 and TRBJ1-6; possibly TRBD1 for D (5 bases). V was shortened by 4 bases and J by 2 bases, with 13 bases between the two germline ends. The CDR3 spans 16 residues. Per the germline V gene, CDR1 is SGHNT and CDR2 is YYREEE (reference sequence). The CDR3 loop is CASSPDRAPYNSPLHF. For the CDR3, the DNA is TGTGCCAGCAGCCCCGACAGAGCTCCCTATAATTCACCCCTCCACTTT.

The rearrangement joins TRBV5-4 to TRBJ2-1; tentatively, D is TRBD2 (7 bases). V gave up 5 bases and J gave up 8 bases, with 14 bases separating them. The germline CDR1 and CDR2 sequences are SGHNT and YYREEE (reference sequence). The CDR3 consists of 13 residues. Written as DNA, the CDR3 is TGTGCCAGCAGAAGATTCGGGGGGCATGAGCAGTTCTTC. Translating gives CASRRFGGHEQFF.

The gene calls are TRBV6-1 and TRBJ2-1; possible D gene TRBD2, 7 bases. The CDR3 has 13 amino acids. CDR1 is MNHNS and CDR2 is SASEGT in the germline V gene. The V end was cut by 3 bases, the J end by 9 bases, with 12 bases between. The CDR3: CASSDLRGGEQFF. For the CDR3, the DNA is TGTGCCAGCAGTGACCTTAGGGGGGGTGAGCAGTTCTTC.

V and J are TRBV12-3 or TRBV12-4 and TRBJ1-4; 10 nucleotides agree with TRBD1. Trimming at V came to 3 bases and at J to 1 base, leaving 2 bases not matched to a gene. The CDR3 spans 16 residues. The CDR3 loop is CASSLGQGLTNEKLFF. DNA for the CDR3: TGTGCCAGCAGTTTGGGACAGGGGTTAACTAATGAAAAACTGTTTTTT.

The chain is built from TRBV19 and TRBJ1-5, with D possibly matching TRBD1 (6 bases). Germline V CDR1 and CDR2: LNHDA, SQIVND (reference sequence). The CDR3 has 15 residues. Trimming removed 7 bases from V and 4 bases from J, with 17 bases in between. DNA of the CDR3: TGTGCCAGTAATAGCGGCAGGGGCGGTAATCAGCCCCAGCATTTT. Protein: CASNSGRGGNQPQHF.

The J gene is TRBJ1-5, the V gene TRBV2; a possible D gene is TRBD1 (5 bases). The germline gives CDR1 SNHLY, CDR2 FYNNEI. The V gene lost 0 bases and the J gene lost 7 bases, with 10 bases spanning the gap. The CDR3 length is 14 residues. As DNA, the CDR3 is TGTGCCAGCAGTGAAGCCCAAGGGGTCCAGCCCCAGCATTTT. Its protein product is CASSEAQGVQPQHF.

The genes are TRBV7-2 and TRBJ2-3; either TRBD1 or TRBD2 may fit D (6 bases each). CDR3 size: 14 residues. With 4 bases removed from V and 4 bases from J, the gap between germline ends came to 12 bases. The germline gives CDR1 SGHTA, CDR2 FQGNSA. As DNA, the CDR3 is TGTGCCAGCAGCTGGGGGGCCGGGGCAGATACGCAGTATTTT. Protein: CASSWGAGADTQYF.

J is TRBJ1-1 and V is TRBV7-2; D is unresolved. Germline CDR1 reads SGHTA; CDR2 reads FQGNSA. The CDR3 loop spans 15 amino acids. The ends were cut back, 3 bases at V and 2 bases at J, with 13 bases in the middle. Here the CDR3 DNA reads TGTGCCAGCAGCTTGCCCAACCGCCCTAACACTGAAGCTTTCTTT. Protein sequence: CASSLPNRPNTEAFF. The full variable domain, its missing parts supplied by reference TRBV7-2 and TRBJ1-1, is GAGVSQSPSNKVTEKGKDVELRCDPISGHTALYWYRQSLGQGLEFLIYFQGNSAPDKSGLPSDRFSAERTGGSVSTLTIQRTQQEDSAVYLCASSLPNRPNTEAFFGQGTRLTVV.

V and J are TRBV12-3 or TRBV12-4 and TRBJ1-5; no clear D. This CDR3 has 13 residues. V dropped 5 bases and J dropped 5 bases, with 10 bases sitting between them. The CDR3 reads CASSGGWDQPQHF. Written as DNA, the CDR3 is TGTGCCAGCAGTGGAGGGTGGGATCAGCCCCAGCATTTT.

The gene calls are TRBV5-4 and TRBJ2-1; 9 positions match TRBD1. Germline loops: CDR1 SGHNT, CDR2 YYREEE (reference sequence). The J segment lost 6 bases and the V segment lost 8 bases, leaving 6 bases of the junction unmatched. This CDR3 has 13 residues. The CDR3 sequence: CASPGQGLNEQFF. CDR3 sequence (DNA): TGTGCCAGTCCGGGACAGGGCCTCAATGAGCAGTTCTTC.

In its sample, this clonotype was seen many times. DNA for the CDR3: TGTGCCAGCAGCCCGGGACTAGCGGGCACCGGGGAGCTGTTTTTT. This sequence encodes CASSPGLAGTGELFF. The chain carries TRBV7-2 and TRBJ2-2, with 12 bases identical to TRBD2. Germline V gene data show CDR1 as SGHTA and CDR2 as FQGNSA. V lost 5 bases to trimming and J lost 4 bases; unmatched junction nucleotides: 2. The CDR3 sequence is 15 residues long.

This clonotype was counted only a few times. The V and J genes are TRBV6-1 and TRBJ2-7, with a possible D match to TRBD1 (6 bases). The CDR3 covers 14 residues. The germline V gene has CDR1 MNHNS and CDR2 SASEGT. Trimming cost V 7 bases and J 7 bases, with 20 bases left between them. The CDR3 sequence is CASNPPKGGKEQYF. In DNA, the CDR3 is TGTGCCAGCAATCCCCCAAAAGGGGGAAAAGAGCAGTACTTC.

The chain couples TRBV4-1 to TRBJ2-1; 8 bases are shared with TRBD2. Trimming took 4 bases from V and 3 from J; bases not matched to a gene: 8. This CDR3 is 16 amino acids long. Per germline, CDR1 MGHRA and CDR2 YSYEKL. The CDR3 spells CASSLRPAGDYNEQFF. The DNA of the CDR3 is TGCGCCAGCAGCCTACGACCAGCGGGAGACTACAATGAGCAGTTCTTC.

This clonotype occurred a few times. As DNA, the CDR3 is TGTGCCAGCAGTGAAGGTTGGCAGGCGCCGGGGGGCGAGACCCAGTACTTC. As protein: CASSEGWQAPGGETQYF. The chain is built from TRBV6-1 and TRBJ2-5, with D possibly TRBD2 on 7 matching bases. The V gene's germline CDR1 is MNHNS and CDR2 SASEGT. The ends were cut back, 1 base at V and 5 bases at J, with 20 bases in the middle. The CDR3 has 17 amino acids.

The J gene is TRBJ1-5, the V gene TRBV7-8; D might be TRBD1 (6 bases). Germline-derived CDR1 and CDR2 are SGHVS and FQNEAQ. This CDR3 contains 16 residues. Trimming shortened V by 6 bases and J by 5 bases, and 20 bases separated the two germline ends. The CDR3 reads CASSKALRQEYQPQHF. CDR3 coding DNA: TGTGCCAGCAGTAAAGCCCTAAGACAGGAGTATCAGCCCCAGCATTTT.